This T cell receptor beta chain was documented in a study of cytomegalovirus exposure and HLA in healthy donors. Some clones are missing from TCRdb's copy, which holds only in-frame ones; the method was immunoSEQ multiplex PCR. Of more than 45,000 clones listed, 80% to 90% are singletons. Study outcomes and limitations: Overall, approximately 150 TCR beta chains were annotated as cytomegalovirus-associated. CMV antigen specificity of a few CMV-associated chains was confirmed in vitro.

In regard to this clone: Antigen specificity is unknown.

The CDR3 contains 14 residues. Germline assignment: CDR1 SGHNT and CDR2 YYREEE (reference sequence). V lost 2 bases and J lost 2, with 11 bases in between. The sequence was obtained from a woman under 30 in good health and CMV-seronegative. Sequenced input: PBMCs. The chain couples TRBV5-4 to TRBJ2-7; possibly TRBD2 for D (5 bases). DNA of the CDR3: TGTGCCAGCAGCTTTGTTCCAGCGGCCTACGAGCAGTACTTC. As protein: CASSFVPAAYEQYF. Looking up the rest from reference TRBV5-4 and TRBJ2-7 gives the full variable domain: ETGVTQSPTHLIKTRGQQVTLRCSSQSGHNTVSWYQQALGQGPQFIFQYYREEENGRGNFPPRFSGLQFPNYSSELNVNALELDDSALYLCASSFVPAAYEQYFGPGTRLTVT.